The following is a T cell receptor (beta chain) sequence with its context. Its antigen is still unknown. The entry originates in a study of vaccination and CD4 T cells after COVID-19. Overall study context: Two of the convalescents were Hispanic, and the group consisted of six males and four females. Median time from second vaccine dose to sampling was 60 to 80 days (14 to 241).

Sequence data for DNA of cultured CD4+ T cells were generated by the Oncomine TCR Beta short-read assay. TCRdb reprocessed the PCR reads via MiXCR and lists one record per CDR3 protein. The profile shows roughly 15,000 distinct CDR3 sequences, 26% of them singletons. Germline V gives CDR1 SNHLY, CDR2 FYNNEI. V shed 4 bases and J 5 bases; nucleotides not matched to a gene: 4. This CDR3 is 16 amino acids long. Documented treatment: 10-day PBMC culture with coronavirus spike peptide pools or control peptides (ViraFEST assay). The sample was cultured CD4+ T cells from blood. This chain connects TRBV2 to TRBJ2-2, with TRBD2 matching 13 bases. The clonotype comes from a human donor with COVID-19. In DNA form, the CDR3 reads TGTGCCAGCAGTGGGGGGGGACTAGCGGGAACCGGGGAGCTGTTTTTT. This encodes CASSGGGLAGTGELFF.